These 24 T cell receptor beta chains were sequenced from one sample in a study of shared clonotypes between healthy human individuals. Assay: immunoSEQ multiplex PCR; the TCRdb copy retains only in-frame clones and omits some. The sample has some 1 million clones, 75% seen once. The sequencing sample was made of memory CD4+ T cells sorted from blood. Subset noted: CD45RA-negative fraction. The receptors come from a man younger than 30 in good health.

This clone was recorded many times. The chain is built from TRBV5-4 and TRBJ2-2, with 8 bases identical to TRBD2. From germline, CDR1 is SGHNT and CDR2 YYREEE (reference sequence). V lost 4 bases and J lost 3; bases outside the gene matches: 11. CDR3 length: 17 residues. The CDR3 DNA reads TGTGCCAGCAGCCTCCCGGATCGGGGGGGCGACACCGGGGAGCTGTTTTTT. Amino acid sequence: CASSLPDRGGDTGELFF.

The chain combines TRBV4-3 with TRBJ2-1, with TRBD2 matching 9 bases. Per germline, CDR1 LGHNA and CDR2 YSLEER. CDR3 length: 14 residues. After removal of 0 bases from V and 12 bases from J, the junction contained 6 bases not matched to a gene. CDR3 nucleotide sequence: TGCGCCAGCAGCCAAGAATCCCTAGCGGGGAGGCAGTTCTTC. This encodes CASSQESLAGRQFF.

The rearrangement joins TRBV11-2 to TRBJ2-1; no definite D call. The CDR3 runs to 15 residues. The V end was cut by 1 base, the J end by 5 bases, with 12 bases between. Germline assignment: CDR1 SGHAT and CDR2 FQNNGV. CDR3 in DNA: TGTGCCAGCAGCTTAGCGGGCTTGATGAACAATGAGCAGTTCTTC. As protein: CASSLAGLMNNEQFF.

The chain couples TRBV4-3 to TRBJ1-1; 7 nucleotides agree with TRBD1. The V gene end was trimmed by 2 bases and the J gene end by 0 bases; junction bases not matched to a gene: 12. The CDR3 sequence is 18 residues long. Germline V CDR1 and CDR2: LGHNA, YSLEER. The CDR3 bases are TGCGCCAGCAGCCAAAATACAGGGGCTGGGGGAGTGAACACTGAAGCTTTCTTT. This gives the protein CASSQNTGAGGVNTEAFF.

The genes are TRBV5-1 and TRBJ1-6; 9 bases match TRBD1. CDR1 is SGHRS, CDR2 YFSETQ, per germline. V gave up 3 bases and J gave up 10 bases; unmatched junction bases: 8. The length of the CDR3 is 15 residues. The CDR3 DNA reads as TGCGCCAGCAGCTGGGGACAGGGAGTGGTCTCACCCCTCCACTTT. Translation gives CASSWGQGVVSPLHF.

V and J are TRBV5-1 and TRBJ2-6; no definite D call. V was cut by 7 bases and J by 0 bases, with 14 bases left in between. Germline lookup yields CDR1 SGHRS and CDR2 YFSETQ. This CDR3 is built from 16 residues. CDR3 in DNA: TGCGCCAGCGCTTGGAAGGGTCCCTCTGGGGCCAACGTCCTGACTTTC. This translates into CASAWKGPSGANVLTF.

The chain is built from TRBV6-4 and TRBJ1-6; TRBD1 might be the D (5 bases). Germline CDR1 MRHNA, CDR2 SNTAGT. Trimming cost V 8 bases and J 7 bases, with 18 bases left between them. The CDR3 spans 15 residues. The CDR3 protein is CASAQSGGGNSPLHF. In DNA form, the CDR3 reads TGTGCCAGCGCTCAAAGCGGGGGTGGGAATTCACCCCTCCACTTT.

The rearrangement uses TRBV5-5 and TRBJ1-2, with 10 bases that match TRBD1. CDR3 length equals 15 residues. V shed 4 bases and J 4 bases; nucleotides not matched to a gene: 7. Germline V gene data show CDR1 as SGHKS and CDR2 as YYEKEE (reference sequence). CDR3 nucleotides: TGTGCCAGCAGCCTTTTTGGACAGGGGGTCTATGGCTACACCTTC. Residues: CASSLFGQGVYGYTF.

The gene calls are TRBV19 and TRBJ1-1, with 9 bases that match TRBD1. From germline, CDR1 is LNHDA and CDR2 SQIVND (reference sequence). V lost 11 bases and J lost 4; bases outside the gene matches: 8. The length of the CDR3 is 13 residues. The CDR3 bases are TGTGCCGGACCGGGACAGGGTATCACTGAAGCTTTCTTT. Translating it yields CAGPGQGITEAFF.

Worth noting for this clone: Other DNA sequences in this specimen translate into the identical CDR3. V and J are TRBV5-1 and TRBJ1-1; the D gene is possibly TRBD1 (6 bases). The CDR3 spans 14 residues. The germline CDR1 and CDR2 sequences are SGHRS and YFSETQ. V was trimmed by 4 bases and J by 5 bases, leaving 15 bases between them. The CDR3 DNA is TGCGCCAGCAGCAGCCAAGGGGGATCGACTGAAGCTTTCTTT. It codes for CASSSQGGSTEAFF.

The rearrangement links TRBV10-3 to TRBJ1-1; possible D gene TRBD1, 6 bases. V lost 6 bases and J 6 bases, leaving 17 bases between the germline ends. CDR3 size: 14 residues. CDR1 ENHRY and CDR2 SYGVKD come from the germline V gene. This CDR3 reads CAISPTGSRAEAFF. CDR3 bases: TGTGCCATCAGCCCTACAGGGAGTAGGGCTGAAGCTTTCTTT.

This chain uses TRBV5-8 with TRBJ2-7; D is possibly TRBD1 (5 bases). The CDR3 sequence is 14 residues long. Between the trimmed V and J ends, which lost 0 bases and 2 bases, there was a span of 9 bases. The V gene's germline CDR1 is SGHTS and CDR2 YDEGEE. CDR3 amino acids: CASSLEVRAYEQYF. CDR3 DNA sequence: TGTGCCAGCAGCTTGGAGGTCAGGGCCTACGAGCAGTACTTC.

This clone has ten or more counts. V gene TRBV19 combines with J gene TRBJ2-7; no definite D call. CDR3 size: 15 residues. Germline V gene lookup returns CDR1 LNHDA and CDR2 SQIVND (reference sequence). The V end was cut by 3 bases, the J end by 0 bases, with 12 bases between. In DNA form, the CDR3 reads TGTGCCAGTAGTATGCAGGAACACAGCTCCTACGAGCAGTACTTC. Translated: CASSMQEHSSYEQYF.

The gene calls are TRBV7-2 and TRBJ1-1; D is unclear. Per the germline V gene, CDR1 is SGHTA and CDR2 is FQGNSA. The CDR3 extends over 12 amino acids. Trimming stripped 5 bases from V and 1 base from J, with 5 bases between. In DNA form, the CDR3 reads TGTGCCAGCAGCGTAGAGAACACTGAAGCTTTCTTT. It yields the protein CASSVENTEAFF.

About this clone itself: A far larger clone is off by one base, so a read error is likely. V and J are TRBV6-1 and TRBJ1-3, with D unresolved. The CDR3 runs 11 residues. V was cut by 6 bases and J by 2 bases, with 2 bases left in between. CDR1 is MNHNS and CDR2 is SASEGT in the germline V gene. Here the CDR3 reads CASRTGNTIYF. CDR3 in DNA: TGTGCCAGCAGAACTGGAAACACCATATATTTT.

The rearrangement joins TRBV6-1 to TRBJ1-1; a weak D match, TRBD1 (5 bases). The germline gives CDR1 MNHNS, CDR2 SASEGT. The CDR3 runs to 15 residues. V was cut by 5 bases and J by 1 base, with 14 bases left in between. CDR3 DNA sequence: TGTGCCAGCAGTTTATCCGGGACGACGAACACTGAAGCTTTCTTT. Protein sequence: CASSLSGTTNTEAFF.

With regard to this clone: The junction departs from the called germline gene at one end, perhaps through a read error. The gene calls are TRBV6-1 and TRBJ1-3, with no clear D. The CDR3 spans 14 residues. Germline V lookup: CDR1 MNHNS, CDR2 SASEGT. The CDR3 is CASREVYSGNTIYF. DNA for the CDR3: TGTGCCAGCAGAGAAGTGTACTCTGGAAACACCATATATTTT.

CDR3 coding DNA: TGTGCCAGCAGCTACAGGGGGCTCGGAGATACGCAGTATTTT. This sequence encodes CASSYRGLGDTQYF. The chain links TRBV11-2 to TRBJ2-3, with 9 positions matching TRBD1. V lost 4 bases, J lost 5 bases, and 4 bases stayed unmatched. In germline, CDR1 is SGHAT, CDR2 FQNNGV. The CDR3 sequence is 14 residues long.

The chain uses TRBV6-1 and TRBJ2-5; TRBD1 agrees at 8 bases. The V gene end was trimmed by 5 bases and the J gene end by 2 bases; junction bases not matched to a gene: 7. Germline CDR1 MNHNS, CDR2 SASEGT. The CDR3 length is 15 residues. CDR3 bases: TGTGCCAGCAGTAGGAGACAGGGGTGGCAAGAGACCCAGTACTTC. Amino acid sequence: CASSRRQGWQETQYF.

The chain carries TRBV11-2 and TRBJ1-1; D remains ambiguous. This CDR3 is 14 amino acids long. Trimming took off 2 bases at V and 0 bases at J, with 7 bases between the two ends. In germline, CDR1 is SGHAT, CDR2 FQNNGV. The CDR3 protein is CASSLTHLNTEAFF. CDR3 coding DNA: TGTGCCAGCAGCTTAACGCACCTGAACACTGAAGCTTTCTTT.

This clone was recorded only once. The chain is built from TRBV11-2 and TRBJ2-5; D gene uncertain. Trimming shortened V by 1 base and J by 5 bases, and 17 bases separated the two germline ends. Looked up from germline, CDR1 is SGHAT and CDR2 is FQNNGV. The CDR3 is 16 amino acids. The CDR3 reads CASSLGGREWNETQYF. The CDR3 DNA reads as TGTGCCAGCAGCTTAGGAGGTCGTGAATGGAATGAGACCCAGTACTTC. The whole variable domain, filled in from reference TRBV11-2 and TRBJ2-5, reads EAGVAQSPRYKIIEKRQSVAFWCNPISGHATLYWYQQILGQGPKLLIQFQNNGVVDDSQLPKDRFSAERLKGVDSTLKIQPAKLEDSAVYLCASSLGGREWNETQYFGPGTRLLVL.

This chain joins TRBV2 and TRBJ1-2; the match to TRBD1 covers 7 bases. The length of the CDR3 is 15 residues. Germline values: CDR1 SNHLY, CDR2 FYNNEI. Unmatched junction bases numbered 14, after V lost 8 bases and J lost 5 bases. CDR3 DNA sequence: TGTGCCAGCTCTCCCAACGGACAGGCGACTTATGGCTACACCTTC. Translation gives CASSPNGQATYGYTF.

The chain employs TRBV9 and TRBJ1-4; possible D gene TRBD1, 5 bases. Germline assignment: CDR1 SGDLS and CDR2 YYNGEE. This CDR3 is built from 14 residues. Trimming took off 4 bases at V and 3 bases at J, with 10 bases between the two ends. The CDR3 bases are TGTGCCAGCAGCCAGGAGGGGTCTAATGAAAAACTGTTTTTT. This gives the protein CASSQEGSNEKLFF. The full variable domain, rest sourced from reference TRBV9 and TRBJ1-4, is DSGVTQTPKHLITATGQRVTLRCSPRSGDLSVYWYQQSLDQGLQFLIQYYNGEERAKGNILERFSAQQFPDLHSELNLSSLELGDSALYFCASSQEGSNEKLFFGSGTQLSVL.

V gene TRBV5-1 combines with J gene TRBJ2-5; a weak D match, TRBD1 (5 bases). Deletions cut 3 bases from V and 0 bases from J, with 9 bases between. The length of the CDR3 is 14 residues. Per the germline V gene, CDR1 is SGHRS and CDR2 is YFSETQ. CDR3 region: CASSWRQYQETQYF. As DNA, the CDR3 is TGCGCCAGCAGCTGGAGACAGTACCAAGAGACCCAGTACTTC.